The rows below give T cell receptor beta chains drawn from one sample of a study of cytomegalovirus exposure and HLA in healthy donors. Generated by immunoSEQ multiplex PCR, the TCRdb table keeps only in-frame clones and is missing some. The sample shows fewer than 250,000 clones, about 86% of them seen only once. Specimen: PBMCs. The receptors here all came from a man aged 35 to 55 in good health and CMV-seropositive. Both conserved end residues are part of each CDR3. The order of the fields is V gene, D gene, clone size, J gene, CDR3 protein, CDR3 DNA. D genes are given only for firm matches. The size entry is marked missing in some rows and otherwise reads once, few, many or a size class.

TRBV7-8,TRBD1,-,TRBJ1-1,CASSKDRGGTEAFF,TGTGCCAGCAGCAAGGACAGGGGGGGAACTGAAGCTTTCTTT
TRBV9,-,-,TRBJ2-7,CASSRGLGEQYF,TGTGCCAGCAGTCGGGGGTTGGGTGAGCAGTACTTC
TRBV4-2,TRBD2,-,TRBJ2-7,CASSQELSSGYEQYF,TGTGCCAGCAGCCAAGAGTTATCTAGCGGCTACGAGCAGTACTTC
TRBV7-9,-,-,TRBJ1-1,CASSLAGANRAFF,TGTGCCAGCAGCTTGGCAGGGGCTAATAGGGCTTTCTTT
TRBV25-1,-,once,TRBJ1-1,CASRGEWNTEAFF,TGTGCCAGCAGGGGAGAATGGAACACTGAAGCTTTCTTT
TRBV2,-,-,TRBJ1-1,CASNFPETFF,TGTGCCAGCAATTTCCCAGAAACTTTCTTT
TRBV5-1,TRBD1,-,TRBJ1-5,CASSAGQGAGQPQHF,TGCGCCAGCAGCGCGGGACAGGGAGCGGGGCAGCCCCAGCATTTT
TRBV2,TRBD2,-,TRBJ2-1,CASIREAPYNEQFF,TGTGCCAGCATTCGGGAGGCCCCCTACAATGAGCAGTTCTTC
TRBV4-2,-,-,TRBJ2-6,CASSPGQSGANVLTF,TGTGCCAGCAGCCCAGGACAGTCTGGGGCCAACGTCCTGACTTTC
TRBV2,TRBD2,-,TRBJ2-1,CASGKGLAGVHTLFYNEQFF,TGTGCCAGCGGTAAAGGACTAGCGGGAGTCCACACCCTCTTCTACAATGAGCAGTTCTTC
TRBV27,TRBD2,-,TRBJ2-7,CAAKPLAGDSYEQYF,TGTGCCGCTAAGCCCCTAGCGGGCGACTCCTACGAGCAGTACTTC
TRBV5-5,TRBD2,-,TRBJ2-7,CASSPIAGAFDEQYF,TGTGCCAGCAGCCCGATAGCGGGAGCGTTCGACGAGCAGTACTTC
TRBV12-5,TRBD1,once,TRBJ2-3,CASGFGQGADTQYF,TGTGCTAGTGGTTTTGGGCAGGGGGCGGATACGCAGTATTTT
TRBV5-6,TRBD1,-,TRBJ1-6,CASSPDRASPLHF,TGTGCCAGCAGCCCGGACAGGGCTTCACCCCTCCACTTT
TRBV15,-,few,TRBJ2-7,CATSRDASHEQYF,TGTGCCACCAGCAGAGATGCTAGCCACGAGCAGTACTTC
TRBV19,-,-,TRBJ2-6,CASSQGGGAGANVLTF,TGTGCCAGTAGCCAAGGAGGGGGCGCTGGGGCCAACGTCCTGACTTTC
TRBV27,TRBD2,once,TRBJ2-3,CASIGSGRVGTDTQYF,TGTGCCAGCATTGGAAGCGGGAGAGTGGGCACAGATACGCAGTATTTT
TRBV5-1,TRBD1,few,TRBJ1-2,CASSSPGQGAQSFGYGYTF,TGCGCCAGCAGCTCCCCGGGACAGGGGGCGCAGTCTTTTGGCTATGGCTACACCTTC
TRBV19,-,-,TRBJ1-1,CASRVQGPLNTEAFF,TGTGCCAGTAGGGTACAGGGACCGTTGAACACTGAAGCTTTCTTT
TRBV19,-,-,TRBJ2-1,CASSIGWQGNEQFF,TGTGCCAGTAGTATAGGATGGCAGGGTAATGAGCAGTTCTTC
TRBV2,-,-,TRBJ2-5,CASSEARRGQETQYF,TGTGCCAGCAGTGAAGCGAGGCGGGGCCAAGAGACCCAGTACTTC
TRBV18,-,-,TRBJ2-2,CASSLKANTGELFF,TGTGCCAGCTCCCTAAAAGCGAACACCGGGGAGCTGTTTTTT
TRBV9,TRBD2,-,TRBJ2-2,CASRVSGANTGELFF,TGTGCCAGCAGGGTGAGCGGGGCGAACACCGGGGAGCTGTTTTTT
TRBV18,-,-,TRBJ2-6,CASSPLEGGEGTF,TGTGCCAGCTCACCCTTAGAGGGAGGAGAAGGGACTTTC
TRBV7-9,-,-,TRBJ1-2,CASSLGNRAYTF,TGTGCCAGCAGCTTAGGTAACAGGGCCTACACCTTC
TRBV19,-,-,TRBJ1-3,CASSKTGSGNTIYF,TGTGCCAGTAGTAAAACAGGCTCTGGAAACACCATATATTTT
TRBV9,-,-,TRBJ2-1,CASSVGPGRTYNEQFF,TGTGCCAGCAGCGTAGGTCCGGGGAGAACCTACAATGAGCAGTTCTTC
TRBV10-3,-,-,TRBJ2-7,CAIRPDGGNYEQYF,TGTGCCATCAGACCCGATGGAGGGAACTACGAGCAGTACTTC
TRBV2,TRBD1,-,TRBJ2-2,CASSEMMQGASGELFF,TGTGCCAGCAGTGAAATGATGCAGGGGGCGTCGGGGGAGCTGTTTTTT
TRBV6-1,-,-,TRBJ1-2,CASSERSGPPNYGYTF,TGTGCCAGCAGTGAGAGGTCAGGGCCCCCTAACTATGGCTACACCTTC
TRBV4-2,TRBD2,-,TRBJ2-3,CASSQSAAGLAGITDTQYF,TGTGCCAGCAGCCAATCTGCGGCGGGACTAGCGGGAATCACAGATACGCAGTATTTT
TRBV7-7,-,-,TRBJ2-5,CASSLAGPQETQYF,TGTGCTAGCAGCTTGGCGGGACCTCAAGAGACCCAGTACTTC
TRBV5-1,-,-,TRBJ2-5,CASSPGQRQETQYF,TGCGCCAGCAGCCCCGGACAGCGACAAGAGACCCAGTACTTC
TRBV20-1,-,-,TRBJ2-5,CSAETRETQYF,TGCAGTGCAGAGACTCGGGAGACCCAGTACTTC
TRBV5-5,-,few,TRBJ2-4,CASSFGRPAPENIQYF,TGTGCCAGCAGCTTTGGCCGCCCTGCCCCTGAAAACATTCAGTACTTC
TRBV27,-,-,TRBJ2-5,CASSLYGSPSTRETQYF,TGTGCCAGCAGTTTATACGGGAGTCCCTCAACCCGGGAGACCCAGTACTTC
TRBV27,TRBD1,-,TRBJ1-5,CASSLRLGTGVNQPQHF,TGTGCCAGCAGTTTAAGGCTCGGGACAGGGGTAAATCAGCCCCAGCATTTT
TRBV5-1,TRBD1,-,TRBJ1-1,CASSPTRDRNTEAFF,TGCGCCAGCAGCCCTACCCGGGACAGGAACACTGAAGCTTTCTTT
TRBV5-4,TRBD2,-,TRBJ2-7,CASSLGGTTYEQYF,TGTGCCAGCAGCTTGGGGGGGACTACCTACGAGCAGTACTTC
TRBV18,-,-,TRBJ2-7,CASSPGQNSYEQYF,TGTGCCAGCTCACCAGGACAGAACTCCTACGAGCAGTACTTC
TRBV7-9,TRBD1,-,TRBJ2-3,CASSPPGTVVADTQYF,TGTGCCAGCAGCCCCCCCGGGACAGTTGTGGCAGATACGCAGTATTTT
TRBV11-1,TRBD2,-,TRBJ2-7,CASSFSGGYEQYF,TGTGCCAGCAGCTTTTCCGGGGGGTACGAGCAGTACTTC
TRBV5-1,TRBD2,-,TRBJ2-7,CASSLGLAGDYEQYF,TGCGCCAGCAGCTTGGGACTAGCGGGAGACTACGAGCAGTACTTC
TRBV5-6,TRBD1,-,TRBJ1-1,CASSSGTGLNTEAFF,TGTGCCAGCAGCTCCGGGACAGGCTTGAACACTGAAGCTTTCTTT
TRBV5-1,-,few,TRBJ1-1,CASRWGQTNTEAFF,TGCGCCAGCAGGTGGGGACAAACTAACACTGAAGCTTTCTTT
TRBV6-5,-,-,TRBJ1-1,CASSYTPSGTEAFF,TGTGCCAGCAGTTACACCCCGTCCGGGACTGAAGCTTTCTTT
TRBV30,-,-,TRBJ1-3,CAWSYPGGAGNTIYF,TGTGCCTGGAGTTACCCGGGGGGGGCCGGAAACACCATATATTTT
TRBV30,TRBD1,-,TRBJ1-1,CAWTLYRGLGAEAFF,TGTGCCTGGACCCTCTACAGGGGGCTGGGCGCTGAAGCTTTCTTT
TRBV6-6,-,-,TRBJ1-2,CASSREAGDGYTF,TGTGCCAGCTCCCGGGAGGCTGGGGATGGCTACACCTTC
TRBV6-5,TRBD1,-,TRBJ1-1,CASSPRTGVNTEAFF,TGTGCCAGCAGCCCCCGGACAGGCGTGAACACTGAAGCTTTCTTT
TRBV28,-,-,TRBJ2-7,CASKGDWDISYEQYF,TGTGCCAGCAAAGGAGATTGGGACATCTCCTACGAGCAGTACTTC
TRBV27,TRBD1,-,TRBJ2-6,CASRKRGPGANVLTF,TGTGCCAGCAGAAAAAGGGGGCCTGGGGCCAACGTCCTGACTTTC
TRBV28,-,-,TRBJ1-5,CASSSDSPRGNQPQHF,TGTGCCAGCAGTTCTGACAGCCCCCGGGGCAATCAGCCCCAGCATTTT
TRBV11-3,TRBD1,-,TRBJ1-2,CASSSDRESYGYTF,TGTGCCAGCAGCTCGGACAGGGAATCCTATGGCTACACCTTC
TRBV4-1,TRBD1,once,TRBJ1-1,CASSHIQGASAEAFF,TGCGCCAGCAGCCACATACAGGGGGCTTCGGCTGAAGCTTTCTTT
TRBV7-9,TRBD1,-,TRBJ1-2,CATGDRSGYTF,TGTGCCACCGGGGACAGAAGTGGCTACACCTTC
TRBV5-1,-,once,TRBJ2-5,CASSAGQETQYF,TGCGCCAGCAGTGCGGGACAAGAGACCCAGTACTTC
TRBV11-2,TRBD2,-,TRBJ2-1,CASSLWGSGTYNEQFF,TGTGCCAGCAGCCTATGGGGTAGCGGGACCTATAATGAGCAGTTCTTC
TRBV5-8,TRBD1,-,TRBJ1-2,CASSPVGQLYDGYTF,TGTGCCAGCAGCCCCGTGGGACAGCTATACGATGGCTACACCTTC
TRBV7-8,-,few,TRBJ2-2,CASSLTGELFF,TGTGCCAGCAGCCTGACCGGGGAGCTGTTTTTT